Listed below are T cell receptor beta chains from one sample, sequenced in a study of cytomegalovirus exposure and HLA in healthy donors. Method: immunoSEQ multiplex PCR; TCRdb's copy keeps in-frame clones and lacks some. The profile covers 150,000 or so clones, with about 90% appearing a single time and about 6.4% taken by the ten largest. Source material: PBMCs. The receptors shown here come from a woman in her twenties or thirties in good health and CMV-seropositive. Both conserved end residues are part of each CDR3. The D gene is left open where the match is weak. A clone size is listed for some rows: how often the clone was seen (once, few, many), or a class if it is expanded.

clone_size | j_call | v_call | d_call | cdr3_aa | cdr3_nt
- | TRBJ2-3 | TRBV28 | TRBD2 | CASPRSGGRALDTQYF | TGTGCCAGCCCCAGGAGTGGGGGGAGGGCATTGGATACGCAGTATTTT
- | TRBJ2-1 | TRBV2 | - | CASKEVSRQPAGLLYNEQFF | TGTGCCAGCAAGGAGGTCTCACGTCAACCGGCGGGACTCCTTTACAATGAGCAGTTCTTC
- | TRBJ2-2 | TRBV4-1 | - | CASSQTGSTGELFF | TGCGCCAGCAGCCAAACAGGGAGCACCGGGGAGCTGTTTTTT
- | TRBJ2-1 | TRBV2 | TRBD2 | CASSATSGSSYNEQFF | TGTGCCAGCAGTGCTACTAGCGGTAGCTCCTACAATGAGCAGTTCTTC
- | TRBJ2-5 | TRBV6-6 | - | CASSRGGGVQETQYF | TGTGCCAGCAGTCGGGGTGGCGGCGTCCAAGAGACCCAGTACTTC
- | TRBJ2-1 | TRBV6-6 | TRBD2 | CASNSGTSAHNEQFF | TGTGCCAGCAACTCCGGGACTAGCGCACACAATGAGCAGTTCTTC
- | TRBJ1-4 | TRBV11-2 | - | CASSSGTEGGEKLFF | TGTGCCAGCAGCTCAGGGACGGAGGGAGGTGAAAAACTGTTTTTT
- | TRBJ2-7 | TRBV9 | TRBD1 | CASSPPGQGTSGEQYF | TGTGCCAGCAGCCCCCCGGGACAGGGAACCTCGGGCGAGCAGTACTTC
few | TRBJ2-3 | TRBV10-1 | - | CASSQEAVTDTQYF | TGCGCCAGCAGTCAAGAGGCGGTCACAGATACGCAGTATTTT
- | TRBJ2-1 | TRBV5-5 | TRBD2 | CASTDSPPKGGRHYNEQFF | TGTGCCAGCACCGACTCCCCCCCTAAGGGAGGGAGACATTACAATGAGCAGTTCTTC
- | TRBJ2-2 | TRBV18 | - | CASSRPNTGELFF | TGTGCCAGCTCACGGCCTAACACCGGGGAGCTGTTTTTT
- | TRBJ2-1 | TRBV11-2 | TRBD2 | CASSPPRTSGRVSHEQFF | TGTGCCAGCAGCCCCCCACGGACTAGCGGGAGGGTTAGTCATGAGCAGTTCTTC
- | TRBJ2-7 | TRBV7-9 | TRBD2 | CASSLAAGSSYEQYF | TGTGCCAGCAGCCTAGCAGCGGGGTCCTCCTACGAGCAGTACTTC
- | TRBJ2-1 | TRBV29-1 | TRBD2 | CSVAGTSGPSSYNEQFF | TGCAGCGTTGCCGGGACTAGCGGACCAAGCTCCTACAATGAGCAGTTCTTC
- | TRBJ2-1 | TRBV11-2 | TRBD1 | CASSLDHGQVLEQFF | TGTGCCAGCAGCTTAGATCATGGACAGGTCCTTGAGCAGTTCTTC
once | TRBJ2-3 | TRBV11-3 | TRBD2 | CASSRGLAGPDTQYF | TGTGCCAGCAGCAGGGGACTAGCGGGGCCAGATACGCAGTATTTT
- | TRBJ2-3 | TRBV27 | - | CASSPNVTGDTQYF | TGTGCCAGCAGTCCAAATGTTACCGGGGATACGCAGTATTTT
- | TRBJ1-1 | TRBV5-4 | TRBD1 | CASSPGTGNTEAFF | TGTGCCAGCAGCCCCGGGACAGGGAACACTGAAGCTTTCTTT
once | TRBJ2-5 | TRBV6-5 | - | CASSYSLGLQTQYF | TGTGCCAGCAGTTACTCACTGGGGCTCCAGACCCAGTACTTC
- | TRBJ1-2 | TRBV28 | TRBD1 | CASSSGTGDYGYTF | TGTGCCAGCAGTTCCGGGACAGGGGACTATGGCTACACCTTC
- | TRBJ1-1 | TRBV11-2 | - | CASSLGPGVNTEAFF | TGTGCCAGCAGCTTAGGTCCGGGGGTGAACACTGAAGCTTTCTTT
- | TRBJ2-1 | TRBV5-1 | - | CASSLGGRYNEQFF | TGCGCCAGCAGCTTGGGTGGGAGGTACAATGAGCAGTTCTTC
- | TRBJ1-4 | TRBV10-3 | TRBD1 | CAIGTGGLLRPEKLFF | TGTGCCATCGGTACAGGGGGACTACTGCGCCCCGAAAAACTGTTTTTT
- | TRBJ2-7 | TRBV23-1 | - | CASRVPRYEQYF | TGCGCCAGCAGAGTCCCCAGATACGAGCAGTACTTC
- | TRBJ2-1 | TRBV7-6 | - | CASSLLTGANEQFF | TGTGCCAGCAGCCTCCTGACAGGCGCTAATGAGCAGTTCTTC
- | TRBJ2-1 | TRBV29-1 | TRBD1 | CSAAALQGARNEQFF | TGCAGCGCTGCCGCCTTACAGGGGGCGCGAAATGAGCAGTTCTTC
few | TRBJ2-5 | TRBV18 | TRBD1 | CASSLGQPPETQYF | TGTGCCAGCTCACTGGGACAGCCTCCGGAGACCCAGTACTTC
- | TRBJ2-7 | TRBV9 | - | CASSVDHSSYEQYF | TGTGCCAGCAGCGTAGACCACAGCTCCTACGAGCAGTACTTC
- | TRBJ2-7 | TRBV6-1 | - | CASSERNPGLSYEQYF | TGTGCCAGCAGTGAAAGGAACCCGGGTTTATCCTACGAGCAGTACTTC
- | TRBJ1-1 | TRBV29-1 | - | CSVPREGGAVIENTEAFF | TGCAGCGTCCCAAGAGAAGGAGGGGCGGTGATAGAGAACACTGAAGCTTTCTTT
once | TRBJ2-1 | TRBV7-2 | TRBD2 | CASSLGLAGGPTNEQFF | TGTGCCAGCAGCTTGGGACTAGCGGGAGGTCCCACTAATGAGCAGTTCTTC